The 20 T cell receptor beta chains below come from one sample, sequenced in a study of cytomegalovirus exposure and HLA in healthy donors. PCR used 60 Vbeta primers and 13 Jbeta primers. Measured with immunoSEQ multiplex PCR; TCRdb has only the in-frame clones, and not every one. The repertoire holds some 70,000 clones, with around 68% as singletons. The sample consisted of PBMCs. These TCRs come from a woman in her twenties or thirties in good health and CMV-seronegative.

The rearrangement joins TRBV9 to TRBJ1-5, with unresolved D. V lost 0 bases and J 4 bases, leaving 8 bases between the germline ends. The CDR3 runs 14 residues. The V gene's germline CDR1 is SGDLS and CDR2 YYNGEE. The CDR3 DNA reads TGTGCCAGCAGCGTAGATTCGGGGAATCAGCCCCAGCATTTT. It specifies CASSVDSGNQPQHF.

Here the CDR3 DNA reads TGTGCCTGGAGTGTACCGGGGATTCCTAATGAAAAACTGTTTTTT. Amino acids: CAWSVPGIPNEKLFF. The chain combines TRBV30 with TRBJ1-4; no clear D. Germline CDR1 is GTSNPN and CDR2 is SVGIG (reference sequence). V shed 0 bases and J shed 3 bases, with 11 bases lying between them. The length of the CDR3 is 15 residues. The full variable domain, in which reference TRBV30 and TRBJ1-4 provide the parts outside the CDR3, is SQTIHQWPATLVQPVGSPLSLECTVEGTSNPNLYWYRQAAGRGLQLLFYSVGIGQISSEVPQNLSASRPQDRQFILSSKKLLLSDSGFYLCAWSVPGIPNEKLFFGSGTQLSVL.

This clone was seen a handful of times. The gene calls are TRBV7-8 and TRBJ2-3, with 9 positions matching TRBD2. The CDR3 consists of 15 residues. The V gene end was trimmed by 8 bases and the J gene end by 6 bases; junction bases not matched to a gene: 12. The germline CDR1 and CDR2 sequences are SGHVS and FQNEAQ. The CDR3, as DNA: TGTGCCAGCCGGTGGGGGCGGGGGGGCCCCGATACGCAGTATTTT. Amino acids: CASRWGRGGPDTQYF.

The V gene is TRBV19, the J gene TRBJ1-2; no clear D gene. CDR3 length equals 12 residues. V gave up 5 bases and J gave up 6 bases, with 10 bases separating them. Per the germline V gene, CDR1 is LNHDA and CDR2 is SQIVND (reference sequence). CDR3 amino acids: CASSVSYDGYTF. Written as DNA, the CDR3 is TGTGCCAGTAGTGTTAGTTATGATGGCTACACCTTC.

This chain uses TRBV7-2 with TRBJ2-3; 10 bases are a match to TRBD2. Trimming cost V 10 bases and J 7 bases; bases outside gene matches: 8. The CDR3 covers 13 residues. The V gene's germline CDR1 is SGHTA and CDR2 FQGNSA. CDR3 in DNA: TGTGCCACCTTTCTAGCGGGGGCATATACGCAGTATTTT. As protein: CATFLAGAYTQYF.

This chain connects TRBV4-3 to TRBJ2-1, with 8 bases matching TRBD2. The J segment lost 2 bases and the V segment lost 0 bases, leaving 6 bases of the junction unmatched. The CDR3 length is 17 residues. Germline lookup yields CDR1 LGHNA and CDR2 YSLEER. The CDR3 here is CASSQDPGGPPYNEQFF. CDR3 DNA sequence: TGCGCCAGCAGCCAAGACCCGGGGGGGCCCCCCTACAATGAGCAGTTCTTC.

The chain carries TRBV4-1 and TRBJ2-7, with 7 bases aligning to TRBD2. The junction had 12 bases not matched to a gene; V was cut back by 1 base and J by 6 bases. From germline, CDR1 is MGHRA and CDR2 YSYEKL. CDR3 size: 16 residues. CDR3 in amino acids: CASSQVQAAGVREQYF. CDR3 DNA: TGCGCCAGCAGCCAAGTCCAGGCGGCGGGGGTACGCGAGCAGTACTTC.

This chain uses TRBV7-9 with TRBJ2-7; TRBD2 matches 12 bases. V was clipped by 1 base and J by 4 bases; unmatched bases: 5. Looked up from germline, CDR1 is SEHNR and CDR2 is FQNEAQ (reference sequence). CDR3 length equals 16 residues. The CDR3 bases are TGTGCCAGCAGCTTAGGTGCTAGCGGGGGGGCATACGAGCAGTACTTC. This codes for CASSLGASGGAYEQYF.

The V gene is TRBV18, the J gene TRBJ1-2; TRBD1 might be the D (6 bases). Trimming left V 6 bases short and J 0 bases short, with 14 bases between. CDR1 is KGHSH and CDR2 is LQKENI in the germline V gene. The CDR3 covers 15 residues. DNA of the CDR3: TGTGCCAGCTCTTCCAAACAGGGAGCTAACTATGGCTACACCTTC. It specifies CASSSKQGANYGYTF. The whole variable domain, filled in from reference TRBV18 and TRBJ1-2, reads NAGVMQNPRHLVRRRGQEARLRCSPMKGHSHVYWYRQLPEEGLKFMVYLQKENIIDESGMPKERFSAEFPKEGPSILRIQQVVRGDSAAYFCASSSKQGANYGYTFGSGTRLTVV.

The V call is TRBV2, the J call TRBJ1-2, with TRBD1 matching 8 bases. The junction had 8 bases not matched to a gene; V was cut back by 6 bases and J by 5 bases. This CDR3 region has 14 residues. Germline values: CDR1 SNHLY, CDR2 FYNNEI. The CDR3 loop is CASRPAGQGYGYTF. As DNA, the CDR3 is TGTGCCAGCAGGCCGGCAGGACAGGGTTATGGCTACACCTTC. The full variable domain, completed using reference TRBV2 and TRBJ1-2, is EPEVTQTPSHQVTQMGQEVILRCVPISNHLYFYWYRQILGQKVEFLVSFYNNEISEKSEIFDDQFSVERPDGSNFTLKIRSTKLEDSAMYFCASRPAGQGYGYTFGSGTRLTVV.

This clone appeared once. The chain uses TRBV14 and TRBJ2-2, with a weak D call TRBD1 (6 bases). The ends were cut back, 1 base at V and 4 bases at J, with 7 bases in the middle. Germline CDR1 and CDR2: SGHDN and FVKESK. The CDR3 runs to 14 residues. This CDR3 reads CASSQVRGTGELFF. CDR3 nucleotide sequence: TGTGCCAGCAGCCAAGTCAGGGGCACCGGGGAGCTGTTTTTT.

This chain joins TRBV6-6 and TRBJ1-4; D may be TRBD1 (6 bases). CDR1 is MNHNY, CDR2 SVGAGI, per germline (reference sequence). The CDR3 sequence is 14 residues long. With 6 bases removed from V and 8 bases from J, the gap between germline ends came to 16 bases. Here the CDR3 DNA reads TGTGCCAGCAGGGATACAGGGTGGAGCGAAAAACTGTTTTTT. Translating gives CASRDTGWSEKLFF.

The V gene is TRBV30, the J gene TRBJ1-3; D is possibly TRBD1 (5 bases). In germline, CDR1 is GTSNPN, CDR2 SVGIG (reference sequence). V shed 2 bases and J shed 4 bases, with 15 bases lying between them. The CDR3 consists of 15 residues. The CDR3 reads CAWSTPGFRGNTIYF. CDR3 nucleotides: TGTGCCTGGAGTACCCCAGGGTTTCGAGGAAACACCATATATTTT.

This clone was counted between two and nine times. The CDR3 loop reads CARGGSYNEQFF. The CDR3 DNA follows: TGTGCCAGAGGCGGATCCTACAATGAGCAGTTCTTC. The chain combines TRBV7-9 with TRBJ2-1; no reliable D call. The CDR3 is made up of 12 amino acids. V was pared by 9 bases and J by 1 base, with 7 bases between. Germline V gene data show CDR1 as SEHNR and CDR2 as FQNEAQ (reference sequence).

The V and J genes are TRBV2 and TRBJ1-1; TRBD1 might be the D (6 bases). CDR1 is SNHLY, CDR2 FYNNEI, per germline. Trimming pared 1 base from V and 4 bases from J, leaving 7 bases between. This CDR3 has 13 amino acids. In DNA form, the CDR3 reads TGTGCCAGCAGTGAAGAACAGGGCACTGAAGCTTTCTTT. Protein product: CASSEEQGTEAFF.

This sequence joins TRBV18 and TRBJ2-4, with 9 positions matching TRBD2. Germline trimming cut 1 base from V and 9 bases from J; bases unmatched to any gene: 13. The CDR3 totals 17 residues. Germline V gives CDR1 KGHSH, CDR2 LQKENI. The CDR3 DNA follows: TGTGCCAGCTCACCACGCGCCGGCGGGGGGGCCCGAGTCATTCAGTACTTC. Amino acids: CASSPRAGGGARVIQYF. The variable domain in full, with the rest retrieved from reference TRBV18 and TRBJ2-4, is NAGVMQNPRHLVRRRGQEARLRCSPMKGHSHVYWYRQLPEEGLKFMVYLQKENIIDESGMPKERFSAEFPKEGPSILRIQQVVRGDSAAYFCASSPRAGGGARVIQYFGAGTRLSVL.

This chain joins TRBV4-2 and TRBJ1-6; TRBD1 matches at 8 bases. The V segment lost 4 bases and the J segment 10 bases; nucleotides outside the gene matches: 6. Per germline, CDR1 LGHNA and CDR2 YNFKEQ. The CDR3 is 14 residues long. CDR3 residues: CASSPDRVNSPLHF. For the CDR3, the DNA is TGTGCCAGCAGCCCGGACAGGGTCAACTCACCCCTCCACTTT.

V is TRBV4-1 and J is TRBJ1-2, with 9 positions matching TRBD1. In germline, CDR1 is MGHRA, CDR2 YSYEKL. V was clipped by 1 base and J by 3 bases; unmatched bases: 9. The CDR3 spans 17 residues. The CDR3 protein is CASSQVSGTGLDYGYTF. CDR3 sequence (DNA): TGCGCCAGCAGCCAAGTTTCCGGGACAGGGTTGGACTATGGCTACACCTTC.

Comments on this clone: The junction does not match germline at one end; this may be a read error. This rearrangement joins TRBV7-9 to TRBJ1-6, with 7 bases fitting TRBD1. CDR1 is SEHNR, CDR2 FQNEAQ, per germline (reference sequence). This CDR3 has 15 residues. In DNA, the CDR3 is TGTGCCGGCAGCCATCACCGGGACAGCGGTTCACCCCTCCACTTT. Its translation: CAGSHHRDSGSPLHF.

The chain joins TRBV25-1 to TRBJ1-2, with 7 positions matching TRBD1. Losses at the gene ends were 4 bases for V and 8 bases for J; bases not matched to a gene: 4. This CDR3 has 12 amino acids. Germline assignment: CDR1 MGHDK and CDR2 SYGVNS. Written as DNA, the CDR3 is TGTGCCAGCAGTGGTAACAGGGGCGGCTACACCTTC. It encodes CASSGNRGGYTF.